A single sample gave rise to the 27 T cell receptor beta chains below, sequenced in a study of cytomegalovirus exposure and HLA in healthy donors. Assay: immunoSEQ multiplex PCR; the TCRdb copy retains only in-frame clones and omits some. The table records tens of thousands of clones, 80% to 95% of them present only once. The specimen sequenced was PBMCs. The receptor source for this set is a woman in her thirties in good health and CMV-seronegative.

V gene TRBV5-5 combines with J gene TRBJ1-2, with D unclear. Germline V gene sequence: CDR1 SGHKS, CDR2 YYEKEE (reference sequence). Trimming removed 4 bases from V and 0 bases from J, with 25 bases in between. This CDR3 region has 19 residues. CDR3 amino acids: CASSHDEDSGVLTNYGYTF. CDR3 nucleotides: TGTGCCAGCAGCCACGATGAGGACTCCGGGGTCCTTACTAACTATGGCTACACCTTC.

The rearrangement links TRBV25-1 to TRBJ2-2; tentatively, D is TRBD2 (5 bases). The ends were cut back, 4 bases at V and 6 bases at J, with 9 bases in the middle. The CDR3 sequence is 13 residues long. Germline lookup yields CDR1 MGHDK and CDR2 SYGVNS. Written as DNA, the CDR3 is TGTGCCAGCAGTGGTCCTAGCCCCGGGGAGCTGTTTTTT. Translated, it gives CASSGPSPGELFF.

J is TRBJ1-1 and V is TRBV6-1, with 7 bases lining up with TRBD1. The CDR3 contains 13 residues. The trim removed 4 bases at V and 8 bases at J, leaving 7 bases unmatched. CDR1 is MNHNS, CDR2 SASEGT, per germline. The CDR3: CASSVTGVVEAFF. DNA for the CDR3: TGTGCCAGCAGTGTCACAGGGGTTGTGGAAGCTTTCTTT.

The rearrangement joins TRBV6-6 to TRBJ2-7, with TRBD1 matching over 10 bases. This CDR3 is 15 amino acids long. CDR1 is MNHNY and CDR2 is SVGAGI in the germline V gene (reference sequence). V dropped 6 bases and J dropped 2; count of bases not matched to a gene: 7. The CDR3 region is CASSSDRGRTYEQYF. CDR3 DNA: TGTGCCAGCAGCTCGGACAGGGGGAGAACCTACGAGCAGTACTTC.

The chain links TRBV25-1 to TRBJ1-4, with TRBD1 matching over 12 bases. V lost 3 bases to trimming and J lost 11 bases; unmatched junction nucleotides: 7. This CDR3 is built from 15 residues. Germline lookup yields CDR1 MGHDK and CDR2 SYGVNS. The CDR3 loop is CASSDRDRGPGKLFF. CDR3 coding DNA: TGTGCCAGCAGTGACCGGGACAGGGGGCCCGGCAAACTGTTTTTT.

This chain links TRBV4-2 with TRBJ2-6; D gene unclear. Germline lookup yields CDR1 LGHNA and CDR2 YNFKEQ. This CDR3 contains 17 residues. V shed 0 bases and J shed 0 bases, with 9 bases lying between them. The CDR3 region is CASSQDVPFSGANVLTF. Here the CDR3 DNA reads TGTGCCAGCAGCCAAGATGTCCCATTCTCTGGGGCCAACGTCCTGACTTTC.

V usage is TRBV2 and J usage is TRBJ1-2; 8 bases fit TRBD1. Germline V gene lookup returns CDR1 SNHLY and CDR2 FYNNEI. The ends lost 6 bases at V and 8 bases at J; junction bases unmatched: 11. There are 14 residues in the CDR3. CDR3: CASRLNPGTGGYTF. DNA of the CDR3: TGTGCCAGCAGACTCAACCCGGGGACAGGAGGCTACACCTTC.

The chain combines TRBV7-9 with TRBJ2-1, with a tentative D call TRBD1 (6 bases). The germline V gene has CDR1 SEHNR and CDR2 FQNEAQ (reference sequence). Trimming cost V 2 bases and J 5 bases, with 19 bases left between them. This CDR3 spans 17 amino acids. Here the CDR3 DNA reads TGTGCCAGCAGCTTACGATTTTCGGCAGGGGTGGACAATGAGCAGTTCTTC. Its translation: CASSLRFSAGVDNEQFF.

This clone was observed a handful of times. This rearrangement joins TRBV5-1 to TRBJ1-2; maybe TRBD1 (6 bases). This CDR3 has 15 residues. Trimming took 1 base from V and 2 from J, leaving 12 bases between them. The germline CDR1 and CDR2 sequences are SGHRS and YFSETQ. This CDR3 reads CASSLSQGPNYGYTF. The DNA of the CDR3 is TGCGCCAGCAGCTTGTCGCAGGGGCCAAACTATGGCTACACCTTC.

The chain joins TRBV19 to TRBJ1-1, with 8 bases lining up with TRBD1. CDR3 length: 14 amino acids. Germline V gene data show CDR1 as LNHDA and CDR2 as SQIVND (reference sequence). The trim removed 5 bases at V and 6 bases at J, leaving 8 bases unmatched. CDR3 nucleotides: TGTGCCAGTAGTCTCAGACAGGGGAAGGCTGAAGCTTTCTTT. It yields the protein CASSLRQGKAEAFF.

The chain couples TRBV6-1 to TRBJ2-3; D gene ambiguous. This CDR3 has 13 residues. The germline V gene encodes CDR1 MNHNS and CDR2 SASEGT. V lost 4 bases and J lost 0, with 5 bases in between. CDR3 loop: CASSAMSTDTQYF. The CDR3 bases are TGTGCCAGCAGTGCCATGAGCACAGATACGCAGTATTTT.

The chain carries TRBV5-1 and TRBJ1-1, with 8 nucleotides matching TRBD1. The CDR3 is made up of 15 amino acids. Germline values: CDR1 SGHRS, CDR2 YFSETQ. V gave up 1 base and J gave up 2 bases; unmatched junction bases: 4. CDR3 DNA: TGCGCCAGCAGCTTGACCGGACAGGGAAACACTGAAGCTTTCTTT. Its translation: CASSLTGQGNTEAFF.

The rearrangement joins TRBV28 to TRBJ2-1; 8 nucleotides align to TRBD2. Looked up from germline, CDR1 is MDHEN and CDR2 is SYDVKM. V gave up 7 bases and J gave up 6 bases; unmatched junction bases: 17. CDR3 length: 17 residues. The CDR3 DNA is TGTGCCAGCACCTCCTCCGGCCCGGGACTAGGACTCAATGAGCAGTTCTTC. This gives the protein CASTSSGPGLGLNEQFF.

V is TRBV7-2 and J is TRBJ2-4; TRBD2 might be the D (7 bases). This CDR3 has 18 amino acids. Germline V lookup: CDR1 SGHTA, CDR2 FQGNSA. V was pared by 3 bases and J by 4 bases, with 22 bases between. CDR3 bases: TGTGCCAGCAGCTTTGGGTCTAAGGGAGGGGGAAAAAAAAACATTCAGTACTTC. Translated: CASSFGSKGGGKKNIQYF. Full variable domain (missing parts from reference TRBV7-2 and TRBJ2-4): GAGVSQSPSNKVTEKGKDVELRCDPISGHTALYWYRQSLGQGLEFLIYFQGNSAPDKSGLPSDRFSAERTGGSVSTLTIQRTQQEDSAVYLCASSFGSKGGGKKNIQYFGAGTRLSVL.

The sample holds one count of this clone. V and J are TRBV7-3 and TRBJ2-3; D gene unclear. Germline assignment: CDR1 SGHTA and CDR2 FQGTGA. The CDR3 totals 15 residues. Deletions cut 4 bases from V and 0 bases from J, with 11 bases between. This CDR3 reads CASSSKQVSTDTQYF. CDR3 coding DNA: TGTGCCAGCAGCTCAAAACAAGTTAGCACAGATACGCAGTATTTT.

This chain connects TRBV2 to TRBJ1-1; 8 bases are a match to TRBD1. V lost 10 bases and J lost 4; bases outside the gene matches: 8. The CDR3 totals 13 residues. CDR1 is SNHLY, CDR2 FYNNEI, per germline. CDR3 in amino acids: CANNYRGGTEAFF. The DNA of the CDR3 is TGTGCCAACAATTACAGGGGGGGCACTGAAGCTTTCTTT.

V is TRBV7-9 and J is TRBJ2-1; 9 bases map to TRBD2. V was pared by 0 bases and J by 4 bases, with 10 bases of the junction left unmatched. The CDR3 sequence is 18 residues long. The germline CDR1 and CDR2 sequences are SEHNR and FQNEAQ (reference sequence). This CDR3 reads CASSLALRLAGMYNEQFF. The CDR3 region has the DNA TGTGCCAGCAGCTTAGCATTAAGGCTAGCGGGAATGTACAATGAGCAGTTCTTC. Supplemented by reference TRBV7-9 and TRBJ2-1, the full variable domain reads DTGVSQNPRHKITKRGQNVTFRCDPISEHNRLYWYRQTLGQGPEFLTYFQNEAQLEKSRLLSDRFSAERPKGSFSTLEIQRTEQGDSAMYLCASSLALRLAGMYNEQFFGPGTRLTVL.

The CDR3 bases are TGTGCCAGTAGTCCTCCGGGGGCTGAAGCTTTCTTT. Residues: CASSPPGAEAFF. This chain links TRBV19 with TRBJ1-1; D is perhaps TRBD1 (5 bases). Deletions cut 5 bases from V and 6 bases from J, with 10 bases between. The CDR3 covers 12 residues. Per the germline V gene, CDR1 is LNHDA and CDR2 is SQIVND (reference sequence).

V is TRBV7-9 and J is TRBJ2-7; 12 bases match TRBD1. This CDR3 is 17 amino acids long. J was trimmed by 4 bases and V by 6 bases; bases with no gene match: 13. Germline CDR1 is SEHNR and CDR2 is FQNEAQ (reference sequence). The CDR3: CASRGQGAAGARYEQYF. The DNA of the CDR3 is TGTGCCAGCAGGGGACAGGGGGCAGCGGGAGCTAGGTACGAGCAGTACTTC. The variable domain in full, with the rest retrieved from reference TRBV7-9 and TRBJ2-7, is DTGVSQNPRHKITKRGQNVTFRCDPISEHNRLYWYRQTLGQGPEFLTYFQNEAQLEKSRLLSDRFSAERPKGSFSTLEIQRTEQGDSAMYLCASRGQGAAGARYEQYFGPGTRLTVT.

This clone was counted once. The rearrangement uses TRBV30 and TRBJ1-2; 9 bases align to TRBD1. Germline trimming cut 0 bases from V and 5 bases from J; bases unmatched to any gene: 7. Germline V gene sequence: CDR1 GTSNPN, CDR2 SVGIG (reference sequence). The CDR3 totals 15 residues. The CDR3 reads CAWSVTPGQGYGYTF. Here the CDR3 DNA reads TGTGCCTGGAGTGTAACCCCCGGACAGGGGTATGGCTACACCTTC.

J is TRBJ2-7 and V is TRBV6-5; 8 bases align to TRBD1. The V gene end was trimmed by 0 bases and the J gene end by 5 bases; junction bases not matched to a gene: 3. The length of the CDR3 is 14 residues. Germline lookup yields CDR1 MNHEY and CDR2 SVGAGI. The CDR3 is CASSYSNRGDEQYF. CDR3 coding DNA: TGTGCCAGCAGTTACTCGAACAGGGGGGACGAGCAGTACTTC.

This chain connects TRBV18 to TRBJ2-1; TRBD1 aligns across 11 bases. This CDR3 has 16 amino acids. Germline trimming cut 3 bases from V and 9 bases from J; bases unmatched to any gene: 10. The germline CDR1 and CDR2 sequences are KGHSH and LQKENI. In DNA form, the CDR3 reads TGTGCCAGCTCACCCAGTATGGGACAGGGGGAGAGTGAGCAGTTCTTC. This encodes CASSPSMGQGESEQFF.

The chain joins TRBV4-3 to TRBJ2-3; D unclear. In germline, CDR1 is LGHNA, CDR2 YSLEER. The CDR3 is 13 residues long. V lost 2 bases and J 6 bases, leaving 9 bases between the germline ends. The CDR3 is CASSQLHKDTQYF. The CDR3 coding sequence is TGCGCCAGCAGCCAACTCCACAAGGATACGCAGTATTTT.

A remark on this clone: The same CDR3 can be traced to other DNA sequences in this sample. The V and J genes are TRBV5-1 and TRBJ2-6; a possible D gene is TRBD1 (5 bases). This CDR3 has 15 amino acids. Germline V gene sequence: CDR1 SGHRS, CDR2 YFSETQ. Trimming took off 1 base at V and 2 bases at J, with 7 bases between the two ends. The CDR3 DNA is TGCGCCAGCAGCTTGTCAGGGACTGGGGCCAACGTCCTGACTTTC. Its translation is CASSLSGTGANVLTF.

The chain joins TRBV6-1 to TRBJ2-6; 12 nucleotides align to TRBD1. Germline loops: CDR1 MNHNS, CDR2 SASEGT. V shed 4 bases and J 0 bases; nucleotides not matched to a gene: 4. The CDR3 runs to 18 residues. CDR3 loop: CASSGDRGRYSGANVLTF. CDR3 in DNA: TGTGCCAGCAGTGGGGACAGGGGGCGATACTCTGGGGCCAACGTCCTGACTTTC.

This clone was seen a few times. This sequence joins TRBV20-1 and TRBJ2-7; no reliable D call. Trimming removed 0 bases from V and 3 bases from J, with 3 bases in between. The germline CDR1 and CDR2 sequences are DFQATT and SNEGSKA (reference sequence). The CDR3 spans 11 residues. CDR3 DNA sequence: TGCAGTGCTAGAGACGGCTACGAGCAGTACTTC. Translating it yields CSARDGYEQYF.

The CDR3 DNA sequence: TGTGCCAGCAGCCCTTGGGGGGGAACCAATGAGCAGTTCTTC. This encodes CASSPWGGTNEQFF. The chain has TRBV7-9 and TRBJ2-1, with 7 bases fitting TRBD2. Germline CDR1 and CDR2: SEHNR and FQNEAQ (reference sequence). With 5 bases clipped from V and 6 bases from J, the junction kept 7 bases outside the gene matches. The CDR3 sequence is 14 residues long.